Following are 12 T cell receptor beta chains from one sample sequenced in a study of response to subunit inactivated influenza vaccine. MiXCR, run by TCRdb on the RT-PCR reads, gives a single entry per CDR3 protein. The sample carries roughly 650,000 distinct CDR3 sequences, around a sixth recorded once. The specimen was PBMCs from blood, collected 11 to 12 days after vaccination. These receptors were taken from a man between 45 and 60 years old who received an inactivated influenza vaccine.

This chain joins TRBV28 and TRBJ1-1; D might be TRBD1 (5 bases). CDR1 is MDHEN, CDR2 SYDVKM, per germline. V shed 4 bases and J shed 1 base, with 19 bases lying between them. CDR3 length: 17 amino acids. The CDR3 loop reads CASSSRLGVRRNTEAFF. The CDR3 coding sequence is TGTGCCAGCAGTTCCAGATTGGGGGTACGGCGGAACACTGAAGCTTTCTTT.

This clonotype has a handful of counts. V is TRBV7-2 and J is TRBJ2-7; D is ambiguous. CDR1 SGHTA and CDR2 FQGNSA come from the germline V gene. This CDR3 spans 13 amino acids. The germline V and J ends were trimmed by 5 bases and 3 bases, with 11 bases remaining between them. The DNA of the CDR3 is TGTGCCAGCAGCCCGGACGGGTTCTACGAGCAGTACTTC. Its protein product is CASSPDGFYEQYF.

This clonotype was seen only a few times. DNA of the CDR3: TGTGCCAGCAGCACCGGTAGACAGGGGTTCTATGGCTACACCTTC. Its translation is CASSTGRQGFYGYTF. This sequence joins TRBV13 and TRBJ1-2; 8 nucleotides align to TRBD1. CDR3 length equals 15 residues. V shed 5 bases, J shed 4 bases, and the junction held 9 bases outside the gene matches. Germline assignment: CDR1 PRHDT and CDR2 FYEKMQ (reference sequence).

This clonotype was counted at least ten times. This chain joins TRBV29-1 and TRBJ2-5; no definite D call. Trimming pared 1 base from V and 5 bases from J, leaving 8 bases between. CDR3 length: 12 amino acids. Germline CDR1 SQVTM, CDR2 ANQGSEA. This chain's CDR3 is CSVEGWVETQYF. For the CDR3, the DNA is TGCAGCGTTGAAGGGTGGGTCGAGACCCAGTACTTC.

This clonotype showed up just a few times. The rearrangement links TRBV20-1 to TRBJ1-4; maybe TRBD1 (5 bases). Germline CDR1 reads DFQATT; CDR2 reads SNEGSKA (reference sequence). This CDR3 is 14 amino acids long. The V gene lost 5 bases and the J gene lost 6 bases, with 16 bases spanning the gap. CDR3 region: CSAGSGGVDEKLFF. For the CDR3, the DNA is TGCAGTGCTGGATCGGGGGGAGTTGATGAAAAACTGTTTTTT.

There are a few counts of this clonotype. This rearrangement joins TRBV27 to TRBJ1-6; tentative D call: TRBD1 (5 bases). V lost 3 bases and J lost 5, with 8 bases in between. The CDR3 length is 14 residues. Germline CDR1 MNHEY, CDR2 SMNVEV (reference sequence). CDR3 sequence: CASSFGHDNSPLHF. The CDR3 nucleotides are TGTGCCAGCAGTTTCGGACACGATAATTCACCCCTCCACTTT.

The CDR3 DNA is TGCAGTACTTCCAGGGGGAACTACAATGAGCAGTTCTTC. Amino acids: CSTSRGNYNEQFF. This sequence joins TRBV20-1 and TRBJ2-1; 7 bases are shared with TRBD1. This CDR3 is 13 amino acids long. V was clipped by 8 bases and J by 3 bases; unmatched bases: 7. Germline CDR1 reads DFQATT; CDR2 reads SNEGSKA (reference sequence).

This clonotype was picked up a small number of times. This chain connects TRBV15 to TRBJ2-5; the match to TRBD2 covers 8 bases. Germline CDR1 reads LNHNV; CDR2 reads YYDKDF (reference sequence). CDR3 length: 16 amino acids. J lost 2 bases, V lost 4 bases, and 9 bases had no gene match. The CDR3 DNA is TGTGCCACCAGCAAGGCCGGGGGGGCGGGTCAAGAGACCCAGTACTTC. Translated: CATSKAGGAGQETQYF.

This chain uses TRBV20-1 with TRBJ2-4; D ambiguous. Germline CDR1 and CDR2: DFQATT and SNEGSKA (reference sequence). V lost 3 bases, J lost 1 base, and 13 bases lay in between. The length of the CDR3 is 15 residues. CDR3 in amino acids: CSASFRRRAKNIQYF. CDR3 bases: TGCAGTGCTAGTTTCCGGCGTCGGGCCAAAAACATTCAGTACTTC.

This clonotype occurred a few times. This chain uses TRBV7-9 with TRBJ2-3; no firm D call. Germline assignment: CDR1 SEHNR and CDR2 FQNEAQ (reference sequence). This CDR3 has 15 residues. Trimming stripped 3 bases from V and 2 bases from J, with 12 bases between. The DNA for the CDR3 is TGTGCCAGCAGCTTTTTTAGAGGCCTCACAGATACGCAGTATTTT. As protein: CASSFFRGLTDTQYF.

This clonotype has just a few counts. CDR3 sequence (DNA): TGCAGTGCAAGGACAGTCCAAGAGACCCAGTACTTC. The encoded protein is CSARTVQETQYF. The rearrangement uses TRBV20-1 and TRBJ2-5; a weak D match, TRBD1 (6 bases). Trimming stripped 6 bases from V and 1 base from J, with 9 bases between. The germline V gene has CDR1 DFQATT and CDR2 SNEGSKA (reference sequence). The CDR3 has 12 residues.

This clonotype was detected only a few times. V usage is TRBV12-3 or TRBV12-4 and J usage is TRBJ2-7; 7 bases line up with TRBD1. V trimming: 0 bases; J trimming: 4 bases; junction bases outside the gene matches: 9. CDR3 length: 16 residues. In DNA form, the CDR3 reads TGTGCCAGCAGTTTAGCCCTCCGGGACAGCCTTTACGAGCAGTACTTC. Translated, it gives CASSLALRDSLYEQYF.